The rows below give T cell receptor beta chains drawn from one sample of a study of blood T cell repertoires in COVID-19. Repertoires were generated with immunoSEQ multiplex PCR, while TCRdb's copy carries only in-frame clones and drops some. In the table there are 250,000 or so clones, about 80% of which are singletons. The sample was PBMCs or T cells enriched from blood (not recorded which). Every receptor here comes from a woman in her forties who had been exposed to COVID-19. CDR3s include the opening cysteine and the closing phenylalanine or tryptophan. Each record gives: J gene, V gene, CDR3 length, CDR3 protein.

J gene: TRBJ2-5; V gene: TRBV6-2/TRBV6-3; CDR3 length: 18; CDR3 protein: CASSYLAGGARLQETQYF
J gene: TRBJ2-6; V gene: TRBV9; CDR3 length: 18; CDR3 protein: CASSPMGGLRSGANVLTF
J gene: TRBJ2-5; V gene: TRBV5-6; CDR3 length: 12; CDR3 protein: CASSPGDLALNF
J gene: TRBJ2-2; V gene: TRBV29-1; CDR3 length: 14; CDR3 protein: CSDPRGSGTGELFF
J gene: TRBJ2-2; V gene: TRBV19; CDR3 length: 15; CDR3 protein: CASSPAGANTGELFF
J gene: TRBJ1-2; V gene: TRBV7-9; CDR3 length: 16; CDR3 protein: CASSLGITAFVYGYTF
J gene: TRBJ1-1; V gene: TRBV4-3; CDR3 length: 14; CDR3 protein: CASSQLGGNTEAFF
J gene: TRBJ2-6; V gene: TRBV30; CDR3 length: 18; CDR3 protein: CAWRGGQSPSSGANVLTF
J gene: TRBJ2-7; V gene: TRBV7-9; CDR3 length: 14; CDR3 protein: CASSLDGSPGEQYF
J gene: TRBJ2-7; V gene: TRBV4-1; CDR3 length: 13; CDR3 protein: CASSYNTGFEQYF
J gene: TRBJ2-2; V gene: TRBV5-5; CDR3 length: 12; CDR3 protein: CASRLDTGELFF
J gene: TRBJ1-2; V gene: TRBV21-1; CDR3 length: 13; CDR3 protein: CASKPGTAYGYTF
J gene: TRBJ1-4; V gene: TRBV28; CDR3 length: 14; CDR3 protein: CASSFAGVNEKLFF
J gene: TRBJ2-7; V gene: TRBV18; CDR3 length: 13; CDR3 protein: CASSQGANYEQYF
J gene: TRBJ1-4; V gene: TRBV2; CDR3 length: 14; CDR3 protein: CASQPRETNEKLFF
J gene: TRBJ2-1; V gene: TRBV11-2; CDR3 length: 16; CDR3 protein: CASRGTSSSSYNEQFF
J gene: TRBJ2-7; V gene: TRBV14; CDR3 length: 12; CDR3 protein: CASSQDVSEQYF
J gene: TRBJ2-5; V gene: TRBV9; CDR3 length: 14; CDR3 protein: CASGTSGGQETQYF
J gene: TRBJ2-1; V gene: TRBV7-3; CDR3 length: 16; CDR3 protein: CASSPTGTPPRNEQFF
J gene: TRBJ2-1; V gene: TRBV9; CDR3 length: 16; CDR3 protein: CASSVSGRGAWGEQFF
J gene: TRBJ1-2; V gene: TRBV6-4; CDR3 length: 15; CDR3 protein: CASSRARGLSYGYTF
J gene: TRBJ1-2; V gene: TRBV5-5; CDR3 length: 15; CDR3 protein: CASSLQWDSAYDYTF
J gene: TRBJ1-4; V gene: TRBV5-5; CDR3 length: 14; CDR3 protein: CASSYRGEGEKLFF
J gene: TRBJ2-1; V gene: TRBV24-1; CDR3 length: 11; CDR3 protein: CATADIDEQFF
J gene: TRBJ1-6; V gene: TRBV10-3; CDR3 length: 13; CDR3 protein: CAARGQGSSPLHF
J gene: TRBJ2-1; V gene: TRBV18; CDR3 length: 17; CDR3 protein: CASSPLGPGQAYNEQFF
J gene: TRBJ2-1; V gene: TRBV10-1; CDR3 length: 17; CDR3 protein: CASSAPPTSGESYEQFF
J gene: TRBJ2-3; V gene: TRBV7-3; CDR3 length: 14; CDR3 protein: CASKRLADTDTQYF
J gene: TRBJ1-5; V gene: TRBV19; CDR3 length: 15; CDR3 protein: CASSIDRAGDQPQHF
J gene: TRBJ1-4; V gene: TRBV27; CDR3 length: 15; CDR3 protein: CASSSPTGGNEKLFF
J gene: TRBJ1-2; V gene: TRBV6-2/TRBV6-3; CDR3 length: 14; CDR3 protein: CASSPGQVGYGYTF
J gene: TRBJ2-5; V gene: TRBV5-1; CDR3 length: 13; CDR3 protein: CASSFRGQETQYF
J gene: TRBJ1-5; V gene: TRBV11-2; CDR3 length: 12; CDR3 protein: CASSRTGQPQHF
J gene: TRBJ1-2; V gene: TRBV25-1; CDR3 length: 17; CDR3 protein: CASTKSGTGGSNYGYTF
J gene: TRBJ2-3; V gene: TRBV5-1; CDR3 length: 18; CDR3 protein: CASSLTRGAGGPTDTQYF
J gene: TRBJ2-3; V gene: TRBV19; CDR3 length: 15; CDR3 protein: CASKDGAFGTDTQYF
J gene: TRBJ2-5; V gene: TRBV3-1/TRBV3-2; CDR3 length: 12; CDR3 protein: CASSPTRETQYF
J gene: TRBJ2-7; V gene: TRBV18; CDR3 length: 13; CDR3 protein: CASSPRQGYEQYF
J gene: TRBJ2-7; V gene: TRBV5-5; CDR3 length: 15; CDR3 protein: CASSRENDILYEQYF
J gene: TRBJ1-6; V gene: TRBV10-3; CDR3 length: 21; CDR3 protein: CAISEALEDRAQSIGRSPLHF
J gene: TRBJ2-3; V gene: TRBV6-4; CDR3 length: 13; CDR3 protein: CASSEGTTDTQYF
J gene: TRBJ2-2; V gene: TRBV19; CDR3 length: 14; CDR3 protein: CASRDPGDTGELFF
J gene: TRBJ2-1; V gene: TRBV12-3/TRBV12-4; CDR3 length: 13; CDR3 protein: CATRDSSYNEQFF
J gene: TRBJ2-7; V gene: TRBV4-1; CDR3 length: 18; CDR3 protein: CASSQVKGTGGTSYEQYF
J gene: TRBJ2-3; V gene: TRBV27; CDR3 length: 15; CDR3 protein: CASSLEGSSTDTQYF
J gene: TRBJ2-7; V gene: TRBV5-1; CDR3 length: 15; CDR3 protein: CASSPGDRSSYEQYF
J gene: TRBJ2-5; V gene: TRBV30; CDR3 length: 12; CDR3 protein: CAWSGRGETQYF
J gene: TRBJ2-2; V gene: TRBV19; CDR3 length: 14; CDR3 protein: CASSITGGAGELFF
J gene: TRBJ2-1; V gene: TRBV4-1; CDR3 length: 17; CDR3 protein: CASSQGNRWDSYNEQFF
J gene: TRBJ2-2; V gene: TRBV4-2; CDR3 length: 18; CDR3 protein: CASSQEVKGAGNTGELFF
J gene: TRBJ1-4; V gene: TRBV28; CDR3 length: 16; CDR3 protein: CASREGGAGANEKLFF
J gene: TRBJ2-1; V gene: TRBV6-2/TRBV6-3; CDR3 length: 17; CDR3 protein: CASSRTDESPKDNEQFF